This T cell receptor (beta chain) was identified during a study of response to subunit inactivated influenza vaccine. The trim removed 5 bases at V and 2 bases at J, leaving 20 bases unmatched. Germline assignment: CDR1 SGHAT and CDR2 FQDESV (reference sequence). The CDR3 has 21 residues. TCRdb re-derived calls from the RT-PCR reads in MiXCR, one entry per CDR3 protein. This table holds about 300,000 distinct CDR3 sequences, approximately 20% found once. The table lists this clonotype with a few counts. The specimen comprised PBMCs from blood, sampled about 20 months after vaccination. The chain joins TRBV11-1 to TRBJ2-7; 14 nucleotides agree with TRBD2. The receptor was isolated from a man in his fifties or sixties who received an inactivated influenza vaccine. The CDR3 spells CASSPGTARTSGGQGPYEQYF. The CDR3 coding sequence is TGTGCCAGCAGCCCCGGTACGGCCAGGACTAGCGGGGGGCAGGGTCCCTACGAGCAGTACTTC.